This is a list of T cell receptor beta chains from one sample in a study of T cells in Graves' hyperthyroidism and ophthalmopathy. TCRdb reprocessed the multiplex PCR reads with MiXCR, giving one entry per CDR3 protein. Among about 290,000 distinct CDR3 sequences listed, approximately 12% were seen once. Sequenced input: blood. The source is a woman in her 30s with Graves' hyperthyroidism that later progressed to Graves' ophthalmopathy. Both conserved end residues are part of each CDR3. D genes are given only for firm matches. Clone size is shown for a subset of rows, as once, few, many or a class of expanded clone.

>14|TRBV7-9|once|.|TRBJ2-5
TGTACCAGCAGCTTAGACTTTAGTAGCGAGACCCAGTACTTC
CTSSLDFSSETQYF
>17|TRBV11-2|.|.|TRBJ2-5
TGTGCCAGCAGCTTAGAACTTGGTGCGGCTGCCGGGGAGACCCAGTACTTC
CASSLELGAAAGETQYF
>12|TRBV7-9|many|.|TRBJ2-7
TGTGCCAGCAGCTTAGACCCTCTCGAGCAGTACTTC
CASSLDPLEQYF
>13|TRBV20-1|many|.|TRBJ2-4
TGCAGTGCTAGCGAGGTAGCCAAAAACATTCAGTACTTC
CSASEVAKNIQYF
>15|TRBV20-1|.|.|TRBJ2-4
TGCAGTGCTAGTAGAGAAGGGCACGTAAAAAACATTCAGTACTTC
CSASREGHVKNIQYF
>13|TRBV2|.|.|TRBJ2-2
TGTGCCAGCAGTGTTCAGGGCACCGGGGAGCTGTTTTTT
CASSVQGTGELFF
>15|TRBV4-1|many|TRBD2|TRBJ2-3
TGCGCCAGCAGCCATTCGGCGGGAGGGCCAGATACGCAGTATTTT
CASSHSAGGPDTQYF
>13|TRBV2|.|TRBD1|TRBJ1-2
TGTGCCAGCTACGGGACAGGGATTTATGGCTACACCTTC
CASYGTGIYGYTF
>19|TRBV19|.|.|TRBJ1-4
TGTGCCAGTAGCCCAACAATGGGGCGAGTTACAGCAACTAATGAAAAACTGTTTTTT
CASSPTMGRVTATNEKLFF
>15|TRBV4-3|many|TRBD1|TRBJ1-2
TGCGCCAGCAGCCAAGCGGCGACAGGGGTTGAGGGCTACACCTTC
CASSQAATGVEGYTF
>15|TRBV12-3/TRBV12-4|many|TRBD2|TRBJ2-5
TGTGCCAGCTCGCTAGCGGGAGGGCCGAGAGAGACCCAGTACTTC
CASSLAGGPRETQYF
>13|TRBV12-3/TRBV12-4|many|.|TRBJ2-2
TGTGCCAGCTCTTACGCGAACACCGGGGAGCTGTTTTTT
CASSYANTGELFF
>14|TRBV27|.|TRBD1|TRBJ1-1
TGTGCCAGCGGTATTCAGGGGGACGGCACTGAAGCTTTCTTT
CASGIQGDGTEAFF
>15|TRBV2|many|TRBD2|TRBJ2-4
TGTGCCAGCAGCGCGGCGGGGGTAGCCAAAAACATTCAGTACTTC
CASSAAGVAKNIQYF
>15|TRBV6-5|many|.|TRBJ1-5
TGTGCCAGCAGTTACTCACCCAGGGCCAATCAGCCCCAGCATTTT
CASSYSPRANQPQHF
>17|TRBV19|many|TRBD2|TRBJ2-2
TGTGCCAGTAGTTCCAAAAGACTAGCGGGACTACCCGGGGAGCTGTTTTTT
CASSSKRLAGLPGELFF
>16|TRBV7-9|few|.|TRBJ2-2
TGTGCCAGCAGTCCTAAAGACAGAGGGAACACCGGGGAGCTGTTTTTT
CASSPKDRGNTGELFF
>14|TRBV7-2|many|TRBD1|TRBJ1-2
TGTGCCAGCACCCCCGGACAGGGGGTTTCTGGCTACACCTTC
CASTPGQGVSGYTF
>15|TRBV19|.|TRBD1|TRBJ2-7
TGTGCCAGTAGTATCGGACAGGAAGGAGTGAACGAGCAGTACTTC
CASSIGQEGVNEQYF
>13|TRBV6-1|many|TRBD1|TRBJ1-2
TGTGCCAGCACGGCAGGGGGAAACTATGGCTACACCTTC
CASTAGGNYGYTF
>16|TRBV11-1|many|TRBD2|TRBJ2-2
TGTGCCAGCAGCTATACTAGCGGATCGAACACCGGGGAGCTGTTTTTT
CASSYTSGSNTGELFF
>15|TRBV6-1|many|.|TRBJ2-4
TGTGCCAGCAGTGACCAGAGGGGTTGGCGAAACATTCAGTACTTC
CASSDQRGWRNIQYF
>14|TRBV3-1|many|TRBD1|TRBJ2-2
TGTGCCAGCAGCCAGATACAGGGGACCGGGGAGCTGTTTTTT
CASSQIQGTGELFF
>13|TRBV5-1|few|.|TRBJ2-3
TGCGCCAGCGGTCGGGGGACCACAGATACGCAGTATTTT
CASGRGTTDTQYF
>15|TRBV12-3/TRBV12-4|many|TRBD1|TRBJ2-3
TGTGCCAGCAGTAAGACAGGGGGGTACACAGATACGCAGTATTTT
CASSKTGGYTDTQYF
>16|TRBV18|many|.|TRBJ2-1
TGTGCCAGCTCACCCCCCGGCGCCGATACCTACAATGAGCAGTTCTTC
CASSPPGADTYNEQFF
>16|TRBV11-2|.|TRBD1|TRBJ1-6
TGTGCCAGCAGCTTAGGGACAGGGTACGGTAATTCACCCCTCCACTTT
CASSLGTGYGNSPLHF
>14|TRBV11-2|.|.|TRBJ2-3
TGTGCCAGCAGCTTAACTGAGCTAGCAGCTACGCAGTATTTT
CASSLTELAATQYF
>13|TRBV7-2|.|.|TRBJ2-7
TGTGCCAGCAGCCCAATGGGGGCGGGAGAGCAGTACTTC
CASSPMGAGEQYF
>15|TRBV10-3|many|TRBD2|TRBJ2-3
TGTGCCATCAGTCAACTAGCGGGAGCGGCGGATACGCAGTATTTT
CAISQLAGAADTQYF
>18|TRBV18|few|.|TRBJ2-5
TGTGCCAGCTCACCCCCAGTGGGGTCGGGGGAAGGCCAAGAGACCCAGTACTTC
CASSPPVGSGEGQETQYF
>14|TRBV20-1|many|.|TRBJ2-7
TGCAGTGCTACGAACAGGGCCGAGTCCTACGAGCAGTACTTC
CSATNRAESYEQYF
>15|TRBV4-1|few|.|TRBJ2-2
TGCGCCAGCAGACCCTTTAGACTAGTTCCCGGGGAGCTGTTTTTT
CASRPFRLVPGELFF
>14|TRBV5-8|few|.|TRBJ2-1
TGTGCCAGCAGCCCGCCGCCCGGGGTTCATGAGCAGTTCTTC
CASSPPPGVHEQFF
>15|TRBV19|.|.|TRBJ2-7
TGTGCCAGTAGTATAGATCACGGGACTCGTTACGAGCAGTACTTC
CASSIDHGTRYEQYF
>16|TRBV6-2/TRBV6-3|many|TRBD2|TRBJ2-3
TGTGCCAGCAGTCAAACGGGACTAGCTGTAGGAGATACGCAGTATTTT
CASSQTGLAVGDTQYF
>14|TRBV6-6|many|.|TRBJ2-1
TGTGCCAGCAGTTACTCGAATCTCGCCGGTGAGCAGTTCTTC
CASSYSNLAGEQFF
>13|TRBV27|.|.|TRBJ2-5
TGTGCCAGCGCCACCGGGATAGGAGAGACCCAGTACTTC
CASATGIGETQYF
>14|TRBV10-3|few|.|TRBJ2-7
TGTGCCATCAGTGAGAATCAGGTGCCCTACGAGCAGTACTTC
CAISENQVPYEQYF
>14|TRBV3-1|many|.|TRBJ2-7
TGTGCCAGCAGCCAAGGGGGTTTCTCCTACGAGCAGTACTTC
CASSQGGFSYEQYF
>12|TRBV15|.|.|TRBJ1-5
TGTGCCACCAGCAGAGCTGGTCAGCCCCAGCATTTT
CATSRAGQPQHF
>13|TRBV15|.|.|TRBJ2-1
TGTGCCACCAGTTCTAGGGACTTATATGAGCAGTTCTTC
CATSSRDLYEQFF
>16|TRBV6-2/TRBV6-3|many|.|TRBJ1-5
TGTGCCAGCAGTTACTCGAGAGGGCTTAGCAATCAGCCCCAGCATTTT
CASSYSRGLSNQPQHF
>15|TRBV7-2|.|TRBD2|TRBJ2-2
TGTGCCAGCAGCTTAGTAGCAGCGGGATCCGGGGAGCTGTTTTTT
CASSLVAAGSGELFF
>17|TRBV7-2|many|TRBD2|TRBJ2-3
TGTGCCAGCAGCTTAGCTGGGACTAGCGGAGTCACAGATACGCAGTATTTT
CASSLAGTSGVTDTQYF
>10|TRBV20-1|many|.|TRBJ2-3
TGCAGTGCTAGAGAAGATACGCAGTATTTT
CSAREDTQYF
>17|TRBV7-6|many|.|TRBJ1-1
TGTGCCAGCAGCTCCGACCCAGGGAGTTCAAGGTACACTGAAGCTTTCTTT
CASSSDPGSSRYTEAFF
>15|TRBV11-2|many|.|TRBJ2-3
TGTGCCAGCAGCTTAGTGGGCGGGAGCACAGATACGCAGTATTTT
CASSLVGGSTDTQYF
>13|TRBV30|many|TRBD1|TRBJ1-1
TGTGCCTGTTCGGACAGGGGCGGATCTGAAGCTTTCTTT
CACSDRGGSEAFF
>16|TRBV7-3|few|.|TRBJ2-2
TGTGCCAGCAGCTTAGTTCCCAGGGAGAGGCCCGGGGAGCTGTTTTTT
CASSLVPRERPGELFF
>17|TRBV5-1|few|TRBD2|TRBJ2-4
TGCGCCAGCAGCACCGGACTAGCGGAGATAGCCAAAAACATTCAGTACTTC
CASSTGLAEIAKNIQYF
>14|TRBV5-1|few|.|TRBJ2-5
TGCGCCAGCAGCCTCGTGCCGGGGGAAGAGACCCAGTACTTC
CASSLVPGEETQYF
>13|TRBV6-1|many|.|TRBJ2-5
TGTGCCAGCAGTGTTTCGGGGAAGGAGACCCAGTACTTC
CASSVSGKETQYF
>14|TRBV12-3/TRBV12-4|many|.|TRBJ1-1
TGTGCCAGCAGTTTTCGGGGAGGAGACACTGAAGCTTTCTTT
CASSFRGGDTEAFF
>14|TRBV12-3/TRBV12-4|many|.|TRBJ1-1
TGTGCCAGCATCGGGGCCGGGGGAAACACTGAAGCTTTCTTT
CASIGAGGNTEAFF
>14|TRBV7-2|many|.|TRBJ2-2
TGTGCCAGCAGGGGGACTTATTACACCGGGGAGCTGTTTTTT
CASRGTYYTGELFF
>15|TRBV5-4|.|TRBD2|TRBJ2-5
TGTGCCAGCAGCTGGGGGACTAGCGGGAGTGAGACCCAGTACTTC
CASSWGTSGSETQYF